Listed below are T cell receptor beta chains from one sample, sequenced in a study of T cell responses to AZD1222 COVID-19 vaccine. TCRdb keeps only in-frame clones here, not all; method: immunoSEQ multiplex PCR. The sample records roughly 150,000 clones, approximately 90% being singletons. Specimen: peripheral blood, collected on day 0 of AZD1222 vaccination. The receptor source for this set is an adult in good health. Both conserved end residues are part of each CDR3.

J gene: TRBJ2-3; V gene: TRBV7-2; CDR3 protein: CASSSQARRTGDTQYF
J gene: TRBJ2-3; V gene: TRBV2; CDR3 protein: CASSMSLGGTDTQYF
J gene: TRBJ1-3; V gene: TRBV2; CDR3 protein: CANDRGSGNTIYF
J gene: TRBJ1-2; V gene: TRBV15; CDR3 protein: CATSRDSHRGRRGYTF
J gene: TRBJ1-2; V gene: TRBV21-1; CDR3 protein: CASNGPTGLF
J gene: TRBJ2-5; V gene: TRBV28; CDR3 protein: CASSLDKQETQYF
J gene: TRBJ2-3; V gene: TRBV7-2; CDR3 protein: CASQFTRADTQYF
J gene: TRBJ2-3; V gene: TRBV10-1; CDR3 protein: CASSDGGTQYF
J gene: TRBJ1-1; V gene: TRBV5-1; CDR3 protein: CASSLGGQILNTEAFF
J gene: TRBJ2-7; V gene: TRBV28; CDR3 protein: CASTNYQTGPYEQYF
J gene: TRBJ2-2; V gene: TRBV6-2/TRBV6-3; CDR3 protein: CASSALGTFLTGELFF
J gene: TRBJ1-1; V gene: TRBV5-5; CDR3 protein: CASSLRGEGLLADTEAFF
J gene: TRBJ2-2; V gene: TRBV6-4; CDR3 protein: CASSPGLKSTGELFF
J gene: TRBJ1-3; V gene: TRBV19; CDR3 protein: CASTLENSGNTIYF
J gene: TRBJ2-5; V gene: TRBV9; CDR3 protein: CASSLGTSGRALETQYF
J gene: TRBJ2-5; V gene: TRBV6-5; CDR3 protein: CASSYSGTGRGETQYF
J gene: TRBJ1-5; V gene: TRBV28; CDR3 protein: CASSLPPRVRSNQPQHF
J gene: TRBJ2-5; V gene: TRBV5-1; CDR3 protein: CASSPDPGARGETQYF
J gene: TRBJ2-7; V gene: TRBV15; CDR3 protein: CATSFGWLGEQYF
J gene: TRBJ2-1; V gene: TRBV4-1; CDR3 protein: CASSQESSSYNEQFF
J gene: TRBJ2-7; V gene: TRBV11-2; CDR3 protein: CASSSLLGGSSSYEQYF
J gene: TRBJ1-2; V gene: TRBV27; CDR3 protein: CASSLLDRGHGYTF
J gene: TRBJ2-7; V gene: TRBV18; CDR3 protein: CASSPPDRWTGEQYF
J gene: TRBJ2-7; V gene: TRBV5-1; CDR3 protein: CASSLGDLYDYEQYF
J gene: TRBJ2-2; V gene: TRBV10-3; CDR3 protein: CAISDTPGETGELFF
J gene: TRBJ2-7; V gene: TRBV28; CDR3 protein: CASTRDSKSYEQYF
J gene: TRBJ1-5; V gene: TRBV19; CDR3 protein: CATTRRSNQPQHF
J gene: TRBJ2-3; V gene: TRBV7-2; CDR3 protein: CASSLVVRPTTDTQYF
J gene: TRBJ1-1; V gene: TRBV28; CDR3 protein: CASSLPFGGLTEAFF
J gene: TRBJ2-3; V gene: TRBV5-6; CDR3 protein: CASSFGGTSTDTQYF
J gene: TRBJ2-7; V gene: TRBV2; CDR3 protein: CASNPLPLSGGGFEQYF
J gene: TRBJ1-6; V gene: TRBV5-4; CDR3 protein: CASSYQGWNSPLHF
J gene: TRBJ2-7; V gene: TRBV19; CDR3 protein: CASSIPGQGSYEQYF
J gene: TRBJ2-1; V gene: TRBV9; CDR3 protein: CASSETPGAGGFNEQFF
J gene: TRBJ2-1; V gene: TRBV18; CDR3 protein: CASPPATGDGYEQFF
J gene: TRBJ1-1; V gene: TRBV21-1; CDR3 protein: CASSKALLAGGTEAFF
J gene: TRBJ2-7; V gene: TRBV19; CDR3 protein: CASSIEDSAYYEQYF
J gene: TRBJ2-7; V gene: TRBV21-1; CDR3 protein: CASRGRGQLTLTSYEQYF
J gene: TRBJ2-7; V gene: TRBV6-2/TRBV6-3; CDR3 protein: CASSYRGTLYEQYF
J gene: TRBJ1-1; V gene: TRBV19; CDR3 protein: CASSHLENRREAFF
J gene: TRBJ2-4; V gene: TRBV27; CDR3 protein: CASSFVRSGAKNIQYF
J gene: TRBJ1-1; V gene: TRBV5-1; CDR3 protein: CASSFWSNTEAFF
J gene: TRBJ2-5; V gene: TRBV7-7; CDR3 protein: CASSLSGQKETQYF
J gene: TRBJ2-1; V gene: TRBV11-2; CDR3 protein: CASSLGSGTRNSKGFF
J gene: TRBJ1-3; V gene: TRBV5-1; CDR3 protein: CASSLVGSLSGNTIYF
J gene: TRBJ2-5; V gene: TRBV28; CDR3 protein: CASRTDRVGTQYF
J gene: TRBJ2-1; V gene: TRBV7-3; CDR3 protein: CASSLTPSGEQFF
J gene: TRBJ2-7; V gene: TRBV2; CDR3 protein: CASSYSYEQYF